The present T cell receptor beta chain was sequenced within a study of shared clonotypes between healthy human individuals. Whole-study results and caveats: Owing to a small donor count, the genetic and exposure-history diversity represented was limited.

A note on this clone: Its target is not known.

Data came from immunoSEQ multiplex PCR; TCRdb stores just in-frame clones and leaves some out. This repertoire shows roughly 1,100,000 clones, under 80% found once; its top ten account for over 1.3%. Germline assignment: CDR1 MDHEN and CDR2 SYDVKM. With 3 bases removed from V and 0 bases from J, the gap between germline ends came to 13 bases. This CDR3 has 16 amino acids. The TCR originated in a man aged 18 to 35 in good health. The chain joins TRBV28 to TRBJ2-3; tentatively, D is TRBD1 (6 bases). The sequenced material came from memory CD4+ T cells sorted from blood. Specified subset: CD45RA-negative fraction. CDR3 coding DNA: TGTGCCAGCAGTTTCCCCGACAGGCGTAGCACAGATACGCAGTATTTT. Amino acids: CASSFPDRRSTDTQYF.